These 14 T cell receptor beta chains came from one sample sequenced in a study of beta chain features in type 1 diabetes. The study, taken as a whole, reports: Moderate but significant shortening of TCRB CDR3s was recorded in all four CD4+ subsets from Type 1 diabetes patients.

These receptors' antigens are unknown. Isolated RNA was reverse transcribed in full, so expressed TCRB transcripts were sequenced. Profiled with immunoSEQ multiplex PCR; TCRdb holds only in-frame clones, not every one. This table holds 50,000 or so clones, 42% found once. The sample comprised Tregs from blood. The receptors here all came from a man younger than 45 with type 1 diabetes.

This clone was seen a few times. CDR3 protein: CASSSSGQETQYF. CDR3 bases: TGTGCCAGCAGCTCTAGCGGCCAAGAGACCCAGTACTTC. This rearrangement joins TRBV7-9 to TRBJ2-5, with 7 bases that match TRBD2. Germline CDR1 SEHNR, CDR2 FQNEAQ (reference sequence). The CDR3 loop spans 13 amino acids. V dropped 4 bases and J dropped 1; count of bases not matched to a gene: 0.

V and J are TRBV6-6 and TRBJ2-7; possibly TRBD2 for D (6 bases). Germline V gene lookup returns CDR1 MNHNY and CDR2 SVGAGI (reference sequence). The CDR3 totals 14 residues. Trimming took 4 bases from V and 6 from J, leaving 16 bases between them. The CDR3 region has the DNA TGTGCCAGCAGTTCTGAGACTAGGGAGGTCGAGCAGTACTTC. Its protein is CASSSETREVEQYF.

This clone was picked up a small number of times. The CDR3 DNA follows: TGTGCCATCAGTGATAAGGGGGCTCCCACCGGGGAGCTGTTTTTT. Translated: CAISDKGAPTGELFF. This sequence joins TRBV10-3 and TRBJ2-2; 7 nucleotides line up with TRBD1. The CDR3 spans 15 residues. Trimming removed 3 bases from V and 4 bases from J; junction bases left unmatched: 5. Germline values: CDR1 ENHRY, CDR2 SYGVKD.

The chain recombines TRBV18 with TRBJ2-3, with 7 bases aligning to TRBD1. The trim removed 3 bases at V and 2 bases at J, leaving 5 bases unmatched. CDR1 is KGHSH and CDR2 is LQKENI in the germline V gene. CDR3 length: 15 residues. The chain's CDR3 is CASSPYRGNTDTQYF. The CDR3 DNA follows: TGTGCCAGCTCACCTTACAGGGGAAACACAGATACGCAGTATTTT.

This clone was counted only a few times. The chain has TRBV7-2 and TRBJ1-5, with D possibly TRBD1 on 5 matching bases. This CDR3 region has 15 residues. Germline lookup yields CDR1 SGHTA and CDR2 FQGNSA. The V gene lost 5 bases and the J gene lost 0 bases, with 11 bases spanning the gap. CDR3 region: CASSVGTASNQPQHF. The CDR3 DNA reads as TGTGCCAGCAGCGTAGGGACTGCTAGCAATCAGCCCCAGCATTTT.

Written as DNA, the CDR3 is TGTGCCAGCAGGAGGAGGGGCAGGGAGGGCGCTGGCTACACCTTC. It translates to CASRRRGREGAGYTF. This chain connects TRBV27 to TRBJ1-2; D may be TRBD1 (5 bases). Trimming took 6 bases from V and 7 from J, leaving 21 bases between them. Germline V gene data show CDR1 as MNHEY and CDR2 as SMNVEV (reference sequence). The CDR3 extends over 15 amino acids.

The CDR3 loop is CASKDRIFHTEAFF. The CDR3 DNA follows: TGTGCCAGCAAGGACAGGATATTCCACACTGAAGCTTTCTTT. This rearrangement joins TRBV28 to TRBJ1-1; 7 bases map to TRBD1. CDR3 length: 14 amino acids. V lost 7 bases, J lost 3 bases, and 8 bases stayed unmatched. The germline V gene has CDR1 MDHEN and CDR2 SYDVKM.

This clone was seen a handful of times. The chain recombines TRBV11-2 with TRBJ2-7, with 7 bases matching TRBD1. The CDR3 has 13 amino acids. Germline CDR1 is SGHAT and CDR2 is FQNNGV. J lost 4 bases, V lost 3 bases, and 3 bases had no gene match. The CDR3 DNA sequence: TGTGCCAGCAGCTTCGACAGGGCGTACGAGCAGTACTTC. Amino acid sequence: CASSFDRAYEQYF. Using reference TRBV11-2 and TRBJ2-7 for the parts outside the CDR3, the full variable domain is EAGVAQSPRYKIIEKRQSVAFWCNPISGHATLYWYQQILGQGPKLLIQFQNNGVVDDSQLPKDRFSAERLKGVDSTLKIQPAKLEDSAVYLCASSFDRAYEQYFGPGTRLTVT.

In nucleotides, the CDR3 is TGTGCCAGTAGTCTCTGGACAGGGGGATTCGCTGAAGCTTTCTTT. Translation: CASSLWTGGFAEAFF. The J gene is TRBJ1-1, the V gene TRBV19; 10 bases line up with TRBD1. The CDR3 runs 15 residues. V lost 5 bases to trimming and J lost 6 bases; unmatched junction nucleotides: 9. Looked up from germline, CDR1 is LNHDA and CDR2 is SQIVND (reference sequence).

The chain combines TRBV28 with TRBJ2-5; no definite D call. V lost 4 bases, J lost 6 bases, and 15 bases lay in between. CDR1 is MDHEN and CDR2 is SYDVKM in the germline V gene. The CDR3 runs 14 residues. The CDR3, as DNA: TGTGCCAGCAGTTCCCTCTATCTTCTAAAGACCCAGTACTTC. Translated: CASSSLYLLKTQYF. The whole variable domain, remainder taken from reference TRBV28 and TRBJ2-5, is DVKVTQSSRYLVKRTGEKVFLECVQDMDHENMFWYRQDPGLGLRLIYFSYDVKMKEKGDIPEGYSVSREKKERFSLILESASTNQTSMYLCASSSLYLLKTQYFGPGTRLLVL.

The CDR3 DNA reads TGTGCCAGCAGCTCACAAGGGGGACATAACACCGGGGAGCTGTTTTTT. This gives the protein CASSSQGGHNTGELFF. The chain employs TRBV11-3 and TRBJ2-2, with D perhaps matching TRBD1 (6 bases). The CDR3 covers 16 residues. With 4 bases removed from V and 2 bases from J, the gap between germline ends came to 14 bases. Germline V CDR1 and CDR2: SGHNT, YENEEA.

The genes are TRBV28 and TRBJ1-5; 7 bases map to TRBD1. V lost 1 base to trimming and J lost 1 base; unmatched junction nucleotides: 7. Germline V gene lookup returns CDR1 MDHEN and CDR2 SYDVKM. The CDR3 loop spans 17 amino acids. The CDR3 nucleotides read TGTGCCAGCAGTTTATTCTACGGGACAGCCAGCAATCAGCCCCAGCATTTT. This gives the protein CASSLFYGTASNQPQHF.

The chain recombines TRBV21-1 with TRBJ2-7; TRBD2 is the table's D call, not checked against the DNA. TRBV21-1 is deemed a pseudogene. This CDR3 is built from 16 residues. CDR3 sequence (DNA): TGTGCCAGCAGCAAAAACGTAGCCGGAAGCTCCTACGAGCAGTACTTC. Protein product: CASSKNVAGSSYEQYF.

The chain recombines TRBV5-1 with TRBJ2-5, with 7 bases lining up with TRBD2. The trim removed 4 bases at V and 3 bases at J, leaving 3 bases unmatched. Germline CDR1 and CDR2: SGHRS and YFSETQ. The CDR3 spans 13 residues. The CDR3 is CASSGAGKETQYF. In nucleotides, the CDR3 is TGCGCCAGCAGCGGAGCGGGAAAAGAGACCCAGTACTTC.